The source of this T cell receptor beta chain is a study of cytomegalovirus exposure and HLA in healthy donors (dated by TCRdb to 2015 to 2018). In terms of the full investigation: According to an earlier analysis of several hundred of the donors, about 179 million T cells yielded 90 million to 130 million unique TCR beta sequences and about 280 Gb of sequence data. Besides the first cohort of 666 subjects, a separate validation cohort made up of over a hundred different subjects was used. High-throughput TCR immunosequencing, statistical association of individual TCRs with disease status, and machine learning were combined to predict cytomegalovirus infection status. Donor age, sex, ethnicity and CMV serostatus were compiled alongside the repertoire data. Both class I and class II loci were covered by HLA typing, at four-digit resolution. Among roughly 400 genotyped donors of the cohort, an average of roughly 230,000 unique TCR beta nucleotide sequences was sequenced per donor, of which 15% to 20% were non-productive. The study used immunosequencing to profile the T cell repertoires of some 600 subjects and linked those repertoires to cytomegalovirus serostatus. Approximately 330 gigabases of sequencing data and around 90 million unique TCR sequences made up an early release that covered about 640 HLA-typed donors. A later analysis re-examined previously published TCR beta repertoires from hundreds of donors and added high-resolution HLA genotyping to investigate patterns of TCR occurrence. Every discovery cohort repertoire had been produced on one sequencing platform. The number of typed donors differed by locus: roughly 620-640 for A, B, C, DRB1 and DQB1; approximately 530 for DQA1; over 600 for DPA1; and some 450 for DPB1. About five DR-DQ haplotypes were handled as single units for association and clustering because linkage in the cohort was strong. Rather than using new phenotypic data, the later analysis identified candidate immune exposures from TCR beta sequences and from how often those sequences occurred across donors. The study aimed to test whether cataloging public T cell receptors could reveal signatures of past pathogen exposure. A later genetic analysis took genome-wide SNP genotypes for about 65% of the roughly 670 donors and used that subset as a discovery cohort. An earlier analysis of 587 of the donors applied high-throughput TCR beta sequencing to assess whether each TCR beta V gene segment acted as functional or pseudogenic. The genetic ancestry cluster associated with self-reported Caucasian donors included roughly 84% of the 398 genotyped donors.

Results and caveats for the whole study, not just this receptor: Roughly uniform sequencing depth across donors was assumed in presence/absence analyses, although this assumption may not hold. A few of the identified cytomegalovirus-associated TCR beta chains were confirmed in vitro to be specific for cytomegalovirus antigens. Immune exposure information for the cohort was limited to CMV serostatus. According to a later genetic analysis, donors in an Asian-associated ancestry cluster had fewer N-insertions in productive TCRs than the approximately 670-donor mean. Because HLA typing was unavailable for some donors at each locus, only the typed subset was used in association tests. Broadly in line with IMGT annotations, most TCR beta V segments showed up in productive rearrangements about 87% or about 30% of the time in an earlier analysis of approximately 640 of the donors. V-gene and J-gene trimming of TCR beta chains was associated with a missense DCLRE1C variant in a later genetic analysis, and the association was replicated in an independent cohort. The cohort was sequenced for TCR beta chains only, and without alpha or paired-chain data the features that could be detected were limited. In a later analysis, TCR association rates were found to vary across HLA loci, with the most associated TCRs seen for DRB1 alleles and the fewest for HLA-C alleles. Cytomegalovirus status was reported to be diagnosed by the classifier with high specificity and sensitivity in both the original and validation cohorts. Assigning TCR associations to individual alleles was difficult when HLA alleles, especially DR and DQ, strongly co-occurred. A further reported finding was that TCR beta sequences accurately predicted the HLA-A and HLA-B alleles for most subjects in the first cohort. Because counts were too low, roughly 16 rarely observed V segments, including chromosome 9 orphons, were left out of the earlier analysis of approximately 580 of the donors. Linkage disequilibrium might explain the correlated functional status among segregating V segments, but an unknown experimental factor could not be ruled out. According to the authors, the approach could potentially be generalized to other disease states and immunological phenotypes. The study listed 150 to 200 TCR beta chains as associated with cytomegalovirus. Most TCR sequences were observed very rarely across donors, whereas some public TCRs were present in many individuals. According to a later analysis, parvovirus B19, influenza, CMV and Epstein-Barr virus appeared linked to several top co-occurrence clusters. Some IMGT-functional V segments, including TRBV6-2 and TRBV6-3, could not be distinguished by the 87-base-pair reads and were therefore excluded. Most CMV-associated TCR beta chains appeared to be HLA-restricted in a later analysis, and the HLA associations seemed to be driven largely by CMV exposure. A group of highly shared sequence variants was considered likely to be a technical artifact of the sequencing pipeline. Specific HLA alleles were associated with about 17,000 TCR beta sequences at a false discovery rate of 0.05 in a later analysis. In a later analysis, HLA-associated TCR beta chains showed more clonal expansion and lower generation probabilities than non-associated chains that were equally common.

From the cysteine up to the phenylalanine, the CDR3 has a length of 16 residues. Kept here is only the CDR3 DNA, which spans 48 bases and is read in frame from base 1. After removal of 0 bases from V and 8 bases from J, the junction retains 7 bases not matched to a gene. The germline V gene provides CDR1 SGDLS and CDR2 YYNGEE. Library preparation used the immunoSEQ multiplex PCR assay. For the multiplex PCR, a mixture combining 60 forward primers for TCR Vbeta segments and 13 reverse primers for TCR Jbeta segments was used. A multiplex PCR assay on genomic DNA amplified the CDR3 region of rearranged TCR beta genes. Amplified TCR beta libraries were sequenced as 87-base-pair reads on the Illumina HiSeq System. On the study's bioinformatics: A later analysis counted tens of millions of unique TCR beta chains across the 550 to 700 repertoires, and 10 million to 12 million of these chains were shared by at least two donors. Raw reads were error-corrected and collapsed into unique sequences by a nearest-neighbor algorithm in which closely related sequences were merged to remove PCR and sequencing errors. Alignment of CDR3 sequences to IMGT reference sequences was used to assign V, D and J gene segments. For a sequence to be retained, a match of at least six nucleotides to both a V gene segment and a J gene segment was required. A rearrangement counted as productive if the CDR3 had no stop codons and remained in frame with V and J, and every other rearrangement counted as non-productive. Following IMGT convention, CDR3 was defined as the stretch from the second conserved V-encoded cysteine up to the conserved J-encoded phenylalanine. Sequences without an unambiguous match to a single V gene segment were excluded from the earlier analysis of about 600 of the donors. In an earlier analysis of a few hundred of the donors, V segments were called functional above 56.7% productive rearrangements and were called segregating when the between-donor standard deviation exceeded 5%. To diagnose cytomegalovirus status from the catalog of TCR beta chain sequences, a statistical classification framework was built. In a later analysis, V and J genes were assigned by comparing TCR nucleotide sequences against IMGT/GENE-DB human TR gene sequences. Using the TCRdist pipeline, a later analysis assigned CDR3 sequences along with most-parsimonious VDJ recombination scenarios. In a later analysis, each TCR beta chain was defined by its CDR3 amino acid sequence together with its V-gene family, and reads without a unique V-gene family were excluded. As a way to deal with suspected cross-contamination and a sequencing artifact, a later analysis dropped 500 to 700 nucleotide sequences that were highly shared and had low generation probability. In a later analysis, a clonal expansion index was calculated for each public chain from normalized within-repertoire ranks of inferred template counts. Generation probabilities in a later analysis came from a VDJ recombination model fitted to out-of-frame rearrangements, and those results were checked against IGoR. A later analysis scored TCR-TCR, TCR-HLA and TCR-CMV co-occurrence with hypergeometric tests, applying a repertoire-size bias correction to TCR pairs. False discovery rates were estimated in a later analysis by permuting HLA or CMV assignments 20 times. In a later analysis, co-occurring TCRs were grouped using DBSCAN, and TCRdist sequence similarity was added for clustering within HLA-allele-positive subsets. Repertoires with fewer than 30,000 or more than 120,000 public chains were left out of co-occurrence clustering, as were about 5 repertoires with anomalous nucleotide sharing. The immuneACCESS repertoire file appears here via TCRdb, limited to in-frame rearrangements. These files lack a portion of the clones; in checked studies, under half of the deficit traces to unresolved V genes, and the cause of the others is not known. Clone size and V and J calls were adopted from that table, with D and trimming inferred from the DNA. The sample data list about 120,000 clones, and roughly 80% of these were observed just once. The ten largest account for around 2.7% of the sample.

The cohort consisted of more than 650 healthy bone marrow donors. At the time of sampling, all cohort members were nominally healthy, though unrecorded immune exposures were likely present. The donor was CMV seropositive and was included in the group of 250 to 300 seropositive cohort members. A peripheral blood sample was collected from each donor, and TCR beta sequencing was performed on peripheral blood mononuclear cells. Genomic DNA extraction from the blood cell samples was performed with the Qiagen DNeasy Blood Extraction Kit. As for this clone: The antigen this receptor binds is unknown. No clone much larger than this one lies a single base away; base qualities are absent.

The specimen was PBMCs. The chain employs TRBV9 and TRBJ2-1; 11 central bases correspond to TRBD2. The receptor comes from a woman aged 40-49 years in good health and CMV-seropositive. The bases read TGTGCCAGCAGCGTAGGCCTAGCGGGAGGCTTTGATGAGCAGTTCTTC. It translates to CASSVGLAGGFDEQFF.